The next 29 T cell receptor beta chains were all read from a single sample in a study of blood T cell repertoires in COVID-19. Assay: immunoSEQ multiplex PCR; the TCRdb copy retains only in-frame clones and omits some. The sample consists of fewer than 450,000 clones, roughly 90% of them appearing once. The material sequenced was peripheral blood. Receptors originate from a woman aged 70 to 79 with COVID-19, enrolled during active disease.

This rearrangement joins TRBV2 to TRBJ2-6, with D possibly TRBD1 on 5 matching bases. V was cut by 6 bases and J by 4 bases, with 16 bases left in between. Germline CDR1 is SNHLY and CDR2 is FYNNEI. CDR3 size: 16 residues. The CDR3 loop is CASRGQGAAGANVLTF. DNA for the CDR3: TGTGCCAGCAGAGGGCAGGGTGCGGCAGGGGCCAACGTCCTGACTTTC. Supplemented by reference TRBV2 and TRBJ2-6, the full variable domain reads EPEVTQTPSHQVTQMGQEVILRCVPISNHLYFYWYRQILGQKVEFLVSFYNNEISEKSEIFDDQFSVERPDGSNFTLKIRSTKLEDSAMYFCASRGQGAAGANVLTFGAGSRLTVL.

V usage is TRBV19 and J usage is TRBJ2-7, with D maybe TRBD2 (5 bases). The CDR3 consists of 14 residues. The V gene's germline CDR1 is LNHDA and CDR2 SQIVND (reference sequence). V was shortened by 4 bases and J by 3 bases, with 13 bases between the two germline ends. In nucleotides, the CDR3 is TGTGCCAGTAGTAATTTTCTGGGAGACTACGAGCAGTACTTC. Amino acid sequence: CASSNFLGDYEQYF.

The chain uses TRBV29-1 and TRBJ1-2, with D possibly TRBD1 on 5 matching bases. V dropped 4 bases and J dropped 7 bases, with 16 bases sitting between them. The CDR3 runs to 13 residues. Germline values: CDR1 SQVTM, CDR2 ANQGSEA. The CDR3 DNA is TGCAGCGTTGGGGCTAGGGAAGGGGTTGGCTACACCTTC. It yields the protein CSVGAREGVGYTF.

This rearrangement joins TRBV30 to TRBJ2-2; 7 nucleotides agree with TRBD2. In germline, CDR1 is GTSNPN, CDR2 SVGIG (reference sequence). This CDR3 is 14 amino acids long. Trimming cost V 5 bases and J 7 bases; bases outside gene matches: 10. The CDR3 nucleotides read TGTGCCTGGGGACTAGAGTTAGGGAGCGGGGAGCTGTTTTTT. Protein sequence: CAWGLELGSGELFF.

The CDR3 DNA follows: TGTGCCAGCTCACTCACCGGGACAGGGAATACCGGGGAGCTGTTTTTT. As protein: CASSLTGTGNTGELFF. V usage is TRBV18 and J usage is TRBJ2-2; 9 bases line up with TRBD1. Trimming cost V 4 bases and J 5 bases; bases outside gene matches: 8. Germline-derived CDR1 and CDR2 are KGHSH and LQKENI. The CDR3 sequence is 16 residues long. Full variable domain (outside the CDR3, taken from reference TRBV18 and TRBJ2-2): NAGVMQNPRHLVRRRGQEARLRCSPMKGHSHVYWYRQLPEEGLKFMVYLQKENIIDESGMPKERFSAEFPKEGPSILRIQQVVRGDSAAYFCASSLTGTGNTGELFFGEGSRLTVL.

This chain joins TRBV2 and TRBJ2-3; D might be TRBD1 (5 bases). Trimming shortened V by 0 bases and J by 1 base, and 8 bases separated the two germline ends. This CDR3 region has 15 residues. Looked up from germline, CDR1 is SNHLY and CDR2 is FYNNEI. The CDR3 protein is CASSEAGRRTDTQYF. For the CDR3, the DNA is TGTGCCAGCAGTGAAGCGGGGCGCCGCACAGATACGCAGTATTTT. Full variable domain (rest looked up from reference TRBV2 and TRBJ2-3): EPEVTQTPSHQVTQMGQEVILRCVPISNHLYFYWYRQILGQKVEFLVSFYNNEISEKSEIFDDQFSVERPDGSNFTLKIRSTKLEDSAMYFCASSEAGRRTDTQYFGPGTRLTVL.

The genes are TRBV2 and TRBJ1-5, with a possible D match to TRBD1 (6 bases). Trimming pared 5 bases from V and 5 bases from J, leaving 10 bases between. Looked up from germline, CDR1 is SNHLY and CDR2 is FYNNEI. This CDR3 contains 13 residues. The CDR3 loop reads CASSLTGDQPQHF. DNA of the CDR3: TGTGCCAGCAGTCTGACAGGCGATCAGCCCCAGCATTTT. Complete variable domain (other parts from reference TRBV2 and TRBJ1-5): EPEVTQTPSHQVTQMGQEVILRCVPISNHLYFYWYRQILGQKVEFLVSFYNNEISEKSEIFDDQFSVERPDGSNFTLKIRSTKLEDSAMYFCASSLTGDQPQHFGDGTRLSIL.

The chain employs TRBV6-5 and TRBJ1-2, with 7 positions matching TRBD1. This CDR3 is built from 15 residues. Per germline, CDR1 MNHEY and CDR2 SVGAGI. The J segment lost 4 bases and the V segment lost 6 bases, leaving 11 bases of the junction unmatched. The CDR3 reads CASRHFPGQLYGYTF. The DNA of the CDR3 is TGTGCCAGCAGACACTTCCCGGGACAGCTCTATGGCTACACCTTC.

This chain uses TRBV7-9 with TRBJ1-1; 12 bases match TRBD1. CDR3 length equals 16 residues. J was trimmed by 1 base and V by 3 bases; bases with no gene match: 3. Germline lookup yields CDR1 SEHNR and CDR2 FQNEAQ (reference sequence). This chain's CDR3 is CASSFGTGGGNTEAFF. CDR3 DNA sequence: TGTGCCAGCAGCTTTGGGACAGGGGGCGGGAACACTGAAGCTTTCTTT.

The chain uses TRBV7-2 and TRBJ1-2; D remains unclear. The V end was cut by 1 base, the J end by 8 bases, with 11 bases between. Germline loops: CDR1 SGHTA, CDR2 FQGNSA. The CDR3 has 13 residues. CDR3 region: CASSLDQRLGYTF. CDR3 bases: TGTGCCAGCAGCTTAGATCAGAGGTTAGGCTACACCTTC.

The CDR3 nucleotides read TGTGCCATCAGTGACTTACGGCAGGGAGGAACAGATACGCAGTATTTT. Residues: CAISDLRQGGTDTQYF. The gene calls are TRBV10-3 and TRBJ2-3, with D maybe TRBD2 (6 bases). Per germline, CDR1 ENHRY and CDR2 SYGVKD. This CDR3 spans 16 amino acids. Between the trimmed V and J ends, which lost 3 bases and 3 bases, there was a span of 16 bases.

This clone was seen only once. The chain is built from TRBV5-5 and TRBJ2-2; D gene unclear. This CDR3 spans 16 amino acids. V was cut by 0 bases and J by 0 bases, with 9 bases left in between. The V gene's germline CDR1 is SGHKS and CDR2 YYEKEE (reference sequence). This chain's CDR3 is CASSLVPNTNTGELFF. The CDR3 region has the DNA TGTGCCAGCAGCTTGGTCCCGAACACGAACACCGGGGAGCTGTTTTTT.

This chain joins TRBV7-2 and TRBJ2-7; D is perhaps TRBD2 (5 bases). CDR3 length: 13 residues. The germline V gene encodes CDR1 SGHTA and CDR2 FQGNSA. The germline V and J ends were trimmed by 5 bases and 6 bases, with 14 bases remaining between them. CDR3 in DNA: TGTGCCAGCAGCGAGGACGGGGTCTCCGAGCAGTACTTC. It translates to CASSEDGVSEQYF.

The J gene is TRBJ2-4, the V gene TRBV19; the D gene is possibly TRBD2 (5 bases). The CDR3 is 15 amino acids. CDR1 LNHDA and CDR2 SQIVND come from the germline V gene (reference sequence). Trimming stripped 7 bases from V and 8 bases from J, with 21 bases between. CDR3 bases: TGTGCCAGTACCCAGAGGGAGATTCATCCCCACATTCAGTACTTC. It is translated as CASTQREIHPHIQYF. The full variable domain, completed using reference TRBV19 and TRBJ2-4, is DGGITQSPKYLFRKEGQNVTLSCEQNLNHDAMYWYRQDPGQGLRLIYYSQIVNDFQKGDIAEGYSVSREKKESFPLTVTSAQKNPTAFYLCASTQREIHPHIQYFGAGTRLSVL.

This clone was counted a single time. The rearrangement joins TRBV30 to TRBJ2-1, with 7 bases fitting TRBD1. Germline CDR1 GTSNPN, CDR2 SVGIG (reference sequence). V shed 2 bases and J 7 bases; nucleotides not matched to a gene: 2. The CDR3 is 12 amino acids. The CDR3: CAWSQTGNEQFF. DNA for the CDR3: TGTGCCTGGAGTCAGACAGGGAATGAGCAGTTCTTC.

This clone was counted a few times. V is TRBV7-9 and J is TRBJ1-1; D not resolved. This CDR3 is 14 amino acids long. The germline CDR1 and CDR2 sequences are SEHNR and FQNEAQ (reference sequence). V lost 2 bases and J lost 5, with 12 bases in between. The CDR3 nucleotides are TGTGCCAGCAGCTTATTGAGGGATAGGACTGAAGCTTTCTTT. Amino acid sequence: CASSLLRDRTEAFF.

V and J are TRBV19 and TRBJ2-7; 7 bases align to TRBD2. CDR3 length: 13 amino acids. CDR1 and CDR2 from the germline V gene are LNHDA and SQIVND (reference sequence). V lost 5 bases, J lost 4 bases, and 5 bases stayed unmatched. CDR3 residues: CASSSGLQYEQYF. Here the CDR3 DNA reads TGTGCCAGTAGTTCGGGACTACAATACGAGCAGTACTTC.

This chain joins TRBV30 and TRBJ2-1; 9 positions match TRBD1. Germline assignment: CDR1 GTSNPN and CDR2 SVGIG (reference sequence). With 3 bases clipped from V and 8 bases from J, the junction kept 8 bases outside the gene matches. The CDR3 has 14 residues. In DNA, the CDR3 is TGTGCCTGGAGCCGGACAGGGGCGGGGGATGAGCAGTTCTTC. Its translation is CAWSRTGAGDEQFF.

The rearrangement joins TRBV5-8 to TRBJ1-1, with 10 positions matching TRBD1. This CDR3 spans 17 amino acids. V lost 1 base to trimming and J lost 0 bases; unmatched junction nucleotides: 6. Germline V gene lookup returns CDR1 SGHTS and CDR2 YDEGEE. In DNA form, the CDR3 reads TGTGCCAGCAGCTTGACGGGACAGGGGATAATGAACACTGAAGCTTTCTTT. It codes for CASSLTGQGIMNTEAFF.

This clone was recorded only once. The V gene is TRBV9, the J gene TRBJ1-4; 9 positions match TRBD1. Germline CDR1 and CDR2: SGDLS and YYNGEE. Trimming removed 3 bases from V and 8 bases from J; junction bases left unmatched: 5. This CDR3 contains 14 residues. The CDR3 DNA sequence: TGTGCCAGCAGCGGCCGGGACAGGGACGAAAAACTGTTTTTT. It is translated as CASSGRDRDEKLFF.

This clone was picked up one time. The V and J genes are TRBV3-1 (or the pseudogene TRBV3-2) and TRBJ2-1; 15 nucleotides align to TRBD2. From germline, CDR1 is LGHDT and CDR2 YNNKEL (reference sequence). With 5 bases clipped from V and 9 bases from J, the junction kept 8 bases outside the gene matches. This CDR3 is 16 amino acids long. The CDR3 DNA sequence: TGTGCCAGCAGCTCCCAGTGGACTAGCGGGGGGGTTGAGCAGTTCTTC. Translated, it gives CASSSQWTSGGVEQFF.

V is TRBV19 and J is TRBJ2-3; D gene ambiguous. CDR3 size: 13 residues. Per germline, CDR1 LNHDA and CDR2 SQIVND (reference sequence). V shed 5 bases and J shed 2 bases, with 8 bases lying between them. The CDR3 region has the DNA TGTGCCAGTAGTCCAAAACTCACAGATACGCAGTATTTT. It codes for CASSPKLTDTQYF.

This clone came up once. The V call is TRBV28, the J call TRBJ2-1; possible D gene TRBD2, 6 bases. This CDR3 spans 14 amino acids. In germline, CDR1 is MDHEN, CDR2 SYDVKM. Deletions cut 3 bases from V and 3 bases from J, with 9 bases between. The CDR3 sequence: CASSFSGIYNEQFF. The CDR3 DNA reads TGTGCCAGCAGTTTTAGCGGTATCTACAATGAGCAGTTCTTC.

The chain employs TRBV4-3 and TRBJ2-7; D unclear. The CDR3 extends over 15 amino acids. CDR1 and CDR2 (germline): LGHNA, YSLEER. The V gene lost 0 bases and the J gene lost 0 bases, with 9 bases spanning the gap. The CDR3 loop is CASSQDMWSSYEQYF. The DNA of the CDR3 is TGCGCCAGCAGCCAAGATATGTGGAGCTCCTACGAGCAGTACTTC.

J is TRBJ1-5 and V is TRBV28; tentatively, D is TRBD1 (5 bases). Trimming left V 4 bases short and J 5 bases short, with 18 bases between. Germline assignment: CDR1 MDHEN and CDR2 SYDVKM. CDR3 size: 16 residues. For the CDR3, the DNA is TGTGCCAGCAGTTACATACCGGGGGGACTCCATCAGCCCCAGCATTTT. Translation gives CASSYIPGGLHQPQHF.

This clone was counted only a few times. This chain connects TRBV11-2 to TRBJ2-7, with TRBD2 matching over 8 bases. CDR1 and CDR2 (germline): SGHAT, FQNNGV. The CDR3 is 18 residues long. The V and J ends lost 2 bases and 2 bases, in that order; junction bases with no gene match: 14. The CDR3, as DNA: TGTGCCAGCAGCTTAAAAGCAGACTATAGCGGGGCCCCCTACGAGCAGTACTTC. Translated: CASSLKADYSGAPYEQYF.

The V call is TRBV3-1 (or the pseudogene TRBV3-2), the J call TRBJ1-2, with D unresolved. V was shortened by 1 base and J by 4 bases, with 13 bases between the two germline ends. Germline V lookup: CDR1 LGHDT, CDR2 YNNKEL (reference sequence). This CDR3 contains 15 residues. The CDR3 DNA is TGTGCCAGCAGCCAAGCGGGGAGACCTTCCTATGGCTACACCTTC. This translates into CASSQAGRPSYGYTF.

The sample holds a few counts of this clone. The chain uses TRBV5-1 and TRBJ1-4; D may be TRBD1 (6 bases). With 1 base removed from V and 0 bases from J, the gap between germline ends came to 16 bases. The CDR3 sequence is 18 residues long. The V gene's germline CDR1 is SGHRS and CDR2 YFSETQ. CDR3 loop: CASSLSRTAYATNEKLFF. For the CDR3, the DNA is TGCGCCAGCAGCTTGAGTCGGACAGCCTATGCAACTAATGAAAAACTGTTTTTT.

The J gene is TRBJ1-4, the V gene TRBV7-8, with D possibly matching TRBD1 (6 bases). V was shortened by 8 bases and J by 0 bases, with 10 bases between the two germline ends. Germline V gene data show CDR1 as SGHVS and CDR2 as FQNEAQ. The length of the CDR3 is 14 residues. The CDR3 DNA sequence: TGTGCCAGCGGGGACATCACAACTAATGAAAAACTGTTTTTT. It encodes CASGDITTNEKLFF.